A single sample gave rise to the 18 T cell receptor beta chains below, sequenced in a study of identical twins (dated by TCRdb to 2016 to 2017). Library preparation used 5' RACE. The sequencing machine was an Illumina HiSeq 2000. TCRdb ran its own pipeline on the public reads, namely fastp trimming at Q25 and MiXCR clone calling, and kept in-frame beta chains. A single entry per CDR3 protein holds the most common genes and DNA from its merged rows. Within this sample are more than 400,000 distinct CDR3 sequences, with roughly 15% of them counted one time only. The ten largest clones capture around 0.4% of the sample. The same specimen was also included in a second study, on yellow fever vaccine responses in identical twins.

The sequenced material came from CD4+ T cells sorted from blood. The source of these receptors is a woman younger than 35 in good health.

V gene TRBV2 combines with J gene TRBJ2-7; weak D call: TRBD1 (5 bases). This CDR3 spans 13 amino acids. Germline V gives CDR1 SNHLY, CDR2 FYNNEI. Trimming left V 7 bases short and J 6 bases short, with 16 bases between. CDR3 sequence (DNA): TGTGCCAGCAAGACCGTTCAGGGCAGCGAGCAGTACTTC. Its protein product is CASKTVQGSEQYF.

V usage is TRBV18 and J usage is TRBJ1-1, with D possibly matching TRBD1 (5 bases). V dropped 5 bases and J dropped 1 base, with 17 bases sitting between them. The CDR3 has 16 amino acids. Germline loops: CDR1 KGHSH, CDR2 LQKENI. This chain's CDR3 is CASSASRAVGNTEAFF. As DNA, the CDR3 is TGTGCCAGCTCAGCAAGCAGGGCCGTGGGGAACACTGAAGCTTTCTTT.

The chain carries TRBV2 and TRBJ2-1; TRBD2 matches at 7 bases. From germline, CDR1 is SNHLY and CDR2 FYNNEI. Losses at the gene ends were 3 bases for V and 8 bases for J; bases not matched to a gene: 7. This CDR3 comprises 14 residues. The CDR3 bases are TGTGCCAGCAGTGAGTGGGCGGGAGTAGATGAGCAGTTCTTC. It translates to CASSEWAGVDEQFF.

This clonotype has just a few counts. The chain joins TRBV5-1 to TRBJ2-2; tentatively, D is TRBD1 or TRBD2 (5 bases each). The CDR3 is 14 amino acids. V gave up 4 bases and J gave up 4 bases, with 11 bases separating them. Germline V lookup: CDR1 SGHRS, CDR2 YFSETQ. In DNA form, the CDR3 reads TGCGCCAGCAGCCCGGGGACCCTCACCGGGGAGCTGTTTTTT. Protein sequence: CASSPGTLTGELFF.

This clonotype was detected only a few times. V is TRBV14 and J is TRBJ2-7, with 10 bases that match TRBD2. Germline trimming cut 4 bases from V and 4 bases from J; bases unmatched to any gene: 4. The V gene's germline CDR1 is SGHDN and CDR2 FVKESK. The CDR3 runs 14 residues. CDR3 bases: TGTGCCAGCAGCCGTAGCGGGGGGCTATACGAGCAGTACTTC. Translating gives CASSRSGGLYEQYF.

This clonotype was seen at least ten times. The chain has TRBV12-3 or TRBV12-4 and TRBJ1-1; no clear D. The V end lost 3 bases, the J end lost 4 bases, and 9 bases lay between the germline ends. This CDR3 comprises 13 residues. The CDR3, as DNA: TGTGCCAGCAGTTTCGCGGAGAGCACTGAAGCTTTCTTT. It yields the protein CASSFAESTEAFF.

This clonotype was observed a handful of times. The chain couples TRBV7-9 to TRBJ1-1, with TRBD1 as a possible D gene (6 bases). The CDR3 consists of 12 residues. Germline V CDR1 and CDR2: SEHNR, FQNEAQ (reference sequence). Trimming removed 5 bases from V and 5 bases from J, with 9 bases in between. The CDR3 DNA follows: TGTGCCAGCAGCCAAGGACAGACTGAAGCTTTCTTT. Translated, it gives CASSQGQTEAFF.

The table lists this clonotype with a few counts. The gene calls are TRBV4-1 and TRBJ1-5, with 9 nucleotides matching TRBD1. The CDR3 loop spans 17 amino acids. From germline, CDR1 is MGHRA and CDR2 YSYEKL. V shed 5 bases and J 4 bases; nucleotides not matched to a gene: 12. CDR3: CASSTRTGEDINQPQHF. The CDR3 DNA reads TGCGCCAGCAGCACCCGGACAGGGGAGGATATTAATCAGCCCCAGCATTTT.

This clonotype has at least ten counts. The CDR3 spells CASSLIGTGYNEQFF. CDR3 in DNA: TGCGCCAGCAGCTTGATTGGGACAGGGTACAATGAGCAGTTCTTC. V usage is TRBV5-1 and J usage is TRBJ2-1; 9 bases are shared with TRBD1. The CDR3 spans 15 residues. CDR1 and CDR2 from the germline V gene are SGHRS and YFSETQ. V gave up 1 base and J gave up 4 bases; unmatched junction bases: 3.

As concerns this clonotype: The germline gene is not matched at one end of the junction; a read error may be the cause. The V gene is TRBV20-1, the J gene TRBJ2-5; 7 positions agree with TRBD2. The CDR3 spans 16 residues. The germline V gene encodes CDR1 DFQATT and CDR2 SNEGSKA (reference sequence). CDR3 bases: TGTAATGCTACGAGATCTTGGGGGGGGATACAAGAGACCCAGTACTTC. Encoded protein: CNATRSWGGIQETQYF.

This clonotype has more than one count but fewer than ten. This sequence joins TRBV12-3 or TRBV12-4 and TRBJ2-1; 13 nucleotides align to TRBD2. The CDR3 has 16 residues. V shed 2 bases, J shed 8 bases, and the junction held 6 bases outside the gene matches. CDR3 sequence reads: CASSLKLAGGPDEQFF. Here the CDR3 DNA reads TGTGCCAGCAGTTTAAAACTAGCGGGAGGGCCGGATGAGCAGTTCTTC.

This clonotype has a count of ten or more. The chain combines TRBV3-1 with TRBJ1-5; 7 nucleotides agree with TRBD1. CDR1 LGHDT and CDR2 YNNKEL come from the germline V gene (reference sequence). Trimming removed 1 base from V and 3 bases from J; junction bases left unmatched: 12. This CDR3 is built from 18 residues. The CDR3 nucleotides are TGTGCCAGCAGCCAAGGTCCCCCGGGACAGTTTTACAATCAGCCCCAGCATTTT. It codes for CASSQGPPGQFYNQPQHF.

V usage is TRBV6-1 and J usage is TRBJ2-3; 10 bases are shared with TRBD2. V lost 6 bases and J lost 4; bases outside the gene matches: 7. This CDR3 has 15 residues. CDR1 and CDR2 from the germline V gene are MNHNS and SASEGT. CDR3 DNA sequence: TGTGCCAGCAGGATACTAGCGGGGTTGTCAGATACGCAGTATTTT. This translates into CASRILAGLSDTQYF.

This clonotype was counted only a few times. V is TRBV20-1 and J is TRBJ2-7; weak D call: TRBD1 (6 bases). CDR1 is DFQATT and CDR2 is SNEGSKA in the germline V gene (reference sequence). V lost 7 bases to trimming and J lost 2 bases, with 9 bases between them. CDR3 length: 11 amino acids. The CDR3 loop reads CSVPGAYEQYF. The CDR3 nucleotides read TGCAGTGTGCCAGGGGCCTACGAGCAGTACTTC.

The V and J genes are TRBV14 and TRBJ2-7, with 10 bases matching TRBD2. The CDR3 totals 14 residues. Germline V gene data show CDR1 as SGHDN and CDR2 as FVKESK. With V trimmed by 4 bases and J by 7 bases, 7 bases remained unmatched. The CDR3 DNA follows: TGTGCCAGCAGCCCGAGCGGGAGGGCGCTAGAGCAGTACTTC. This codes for CASSPSGRALEQYF.

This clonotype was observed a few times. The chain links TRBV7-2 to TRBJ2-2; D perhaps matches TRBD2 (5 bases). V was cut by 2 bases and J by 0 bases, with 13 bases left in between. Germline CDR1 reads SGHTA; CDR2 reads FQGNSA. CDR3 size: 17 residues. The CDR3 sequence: CASSLHPVTTNTGELFF. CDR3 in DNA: TGTGCCAGCAGCTTACACCCCGTGACTACGAACACCGGGGAGCTGTTTTTT.

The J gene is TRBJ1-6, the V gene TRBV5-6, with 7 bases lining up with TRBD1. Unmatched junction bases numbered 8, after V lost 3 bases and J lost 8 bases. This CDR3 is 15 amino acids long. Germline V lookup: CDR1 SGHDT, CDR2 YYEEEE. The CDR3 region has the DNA TGTGCCAGCAGCTCCATACAGGGGATTTATTCACCCCTCCACTTT. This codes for CASSSIQGIYSPLHF.

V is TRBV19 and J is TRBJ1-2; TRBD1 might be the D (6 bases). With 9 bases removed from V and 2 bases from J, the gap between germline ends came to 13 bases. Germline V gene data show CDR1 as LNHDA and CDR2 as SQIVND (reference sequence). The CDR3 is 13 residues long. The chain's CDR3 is CASTLGGNYGYTF. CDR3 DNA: TGTGCCAGCACCTTAGGGGGAAACTATGGCTACACCTTC. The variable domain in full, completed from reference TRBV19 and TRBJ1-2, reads DGGITQSPKYLFRKEGQNVTLSCEQNLNHDAMYWYRQDPGQGLRLIYYSQIVNDFQKGDIAEGYSVSREKKESFPLTVTSAQKNPTAFYLCASTLGGNYGYTFGSGTRLTVV.